Listed here are 32 T cell receptor beta chains from one sample, sequenced in a study of shared clonotypes between healthy human individuals (dated by TCRdb to 2020 to 2021). Libraries were prepared through the immunoSEQ multiplex PCR assay. The source is immuneACCESS, and TCRdb retained only in-frame sequences with V and J called. Part of the clones is not carried over; for the studies checked, unresolved V genes explain less than half of this, and the remainder is unexplained. The sample contains some 2,500,000 clones, about 90% of them found a single time. Around 0.35% of the sample lies in the top ten. The material sequenced was naive CD4+ T cells from PBMCs. Reading the label with the study, this specimen's cell subset or site is: CD45RA+ positively selected. These receptors all stem from a man between 18 and 35 years old in good health. Some clones in this sample may be carry-over from other donors' samples.

The gene calls are TRBV29-1 and TRBJ1-1, with no clear D. V was shortened by 6 bases and J by 0 bases, with 14 bases between the two germline ends. Germline V gene data show CDR1 as SQVTM and CDR2 as ANQGSEA. This CDR3 has 14 residues. The CDR3 nucleotides are TGCAGCGTCCGGGTAAGCGGGATGAACACTGAAGCTTTCTTT. Amino acid sequence: CSVRVSGMNTEAFF.

The gene calls are TRBV28 and TRBJ2-2, with 12 bases identical to TRBD2. V lost 4 bases, J lost 3 bases, and 6 bases stayed unmatched. Germline lookup yields CDR1 MDHEN and CDR2 SYDVKM. The CDR3 has 17 amino acids. The CDR3 region is CASSSPGLAGHTGELFF. CDR3 sequence (DNA): TGTGCCAGCAGTTCCCCGGGACTAGCGGGTCACACCGGGGAGCTGTTTTTT.

This clone appeared a few times. The V and J genes are TRBV27 and TRBJ1-2; 7 bases map to TRBD1. The CDR3 spans 13 residues. Germline loops: CDR1 MNHEY, CDR2 SMNVEV (reference sequence). The V and J ends lost 6 bases and 2 bases, in that order; junction bases with no gene match: 3. CDR3 nucleotides: TGTGCCAGCAGCGACAGGGACAACTATGGCTACACCTTC. Its translation: CASSDRDNYGYTF.

The chain carries TRBV7-3 and TRBJ2-7; D not certain. The CDR3 sequence is 15 residues long. Germline loops: CDR1 SGHTA, CDR2 FQGTGA. The V end was cut by 1 base, the J end by 3 bases, with 13 bases between. The CDR3 here is CASSLKGPPSYEQYF. The DNA of the CDR3 is TGTGCCAGCAGCTTAAAAGGGCCCCCCAGCTACGAGCAGTACTTC. The full variable domain, in which reference TRBV7-3 and TRBJ2-7 provide the parts outside the CDR3, is GAGVSQTPSNKVTEKGKYVELRCDPISGHTALYWYRQSLGQGPEFLIYFQGTGAADDSGLPNDRFFAVRPEGSVSTLKIQRTERGDSAVYLCASSLKGPPSYEQYFGPGTRLTVT.

V and J are TRBV5-4 and TRBJ1-2, with 8 nucleotides matching TRBD1. CDR1 SGHNT and CDR2 YYREEE come from the germline V gene (reference sequence). The trim removed 5 bases at V and 5 bases at J, leaving 17 bases unmatched. The CDR3 has 17 amino acids. CDR3 protein: CASRRPGTGPVGYGYTF. The CDR3 region has the DNA TGTGCCAGCAGACGACCAGGGACAGGCCCCGTGGGGTATGGCTACACCTTC.

The chain uses TRBV27 and TRBJ1-1; the D is unclear. Trimming shortened V by 6 bases and J by 11 bases, and 19 bases separated the two germline ends. The CDR3 totals 13 residues. Germline assignment: CDR1 MNHEY and CDR2 SMNVEV (reference sequence). In DNA form, the CDR3 reads TGTGCCAGCAGCCCTAGACCCGGTATCGGCGCTTTCTTT. Translated: CASSPRPGIGAFF.

The chain's CDR3 is CASSIRTLRTSYQPQHF. The DNA for the CDR3 is TGTGCCAGTAGTATACGGACACTCAGAACCTCTTATCAGCCCCAGCATTTT. The rearrangement uses TRBV19 and TRBJ1-5; tentative D call: TRBD1 (5 bases). Germline V lookup: CDR1 LNHDA, CDR2 SQIVND (reference sequence). The CDR3 is made up of 17 amino acids. V dropped 2 bases and J dropped 5 bases, with 19 bases sitting between them.

The chain joins TRBV30 to TRBJ1-1, with D unclear. CDR3 length: 18 amino acids. Germline V gene data show CDR1 as GTSNPN and CDR2 as SVGIG (reference sequence). Trimming stripped 7 bases from V and 1 base from J, with 28 bases between. CDR3 in amino acids: CASSSGLNSYRSNTEAFF. CDR3 nucleotides: TGTGCCTCCTCCAGCGGGCTAAACAGTTACCGTTCGAACACTGAAGCTTTCTTT.

The chain joins TRBV7-3 to TRBJ2-3, with 8 bases lining up with TRBD2. The CDR3 sequence is 14 residues long. Germline assignment: CDR1 SGHTA and CDR2 FQGTGA. Trimming cost V 2 bases and J 5 bases; bases outside gene matches: 3. The CDR3 is CASSLSRGEDTQYF. In nucleotides, the CDR3 is TGTGCCAGCAGCTTATCGCGGGGGGAAGATACGCAGTATTTT.

This clone was detected once. The chain combines TRBV9 with TRBJ2-1; the D gene is possibly TRBD2 (6 bases). Germline assignment: CDR1 SGDLS and CDR2 YYNGEE. V shed 4 bases and J shed 2 bases, with 16 bases lying between them. This CDR3 comprises 16 residues. The CDR3 here is CASSPRGGKAYNEQFF. The CDR3 bases are TGTGCCAGCAGCCCCCGTGGGGGGAAGGCCTACAATGAGCAGTTCTTC.

To note about this clone: Other nucleotide sequences in the sample specify the same CDR3. The rearrangement links TRBV5-1 to TRBJ2-5, with TRBD2 as a possible D gene (6 bases). CDR3 length: 14 amino acids. Germline lookup yields CDR1 SGHRS and CDR2 YFSETQ. The V end lost 3 bases, the J end lost 2 bases, and 11 bases lay between the germline ends. The CDR3 sequence is CASSSGLVQETQYF. The CDR3 DNA follows: TGCGCCAGCAGCTCGGGACTTGTACAAGAGACCCAGTACTTC.

The J gene is TRBJ2-1, the V gene TRBV7-2; D uncertain. The V end lost 1 base, the J end lost 0 bases, and 7 bases lay between the germline ends. CDR3 length equals 15 residues. Germline loops: CDR1 SGHTA, CDR2 FQGNSA. The CDR3, as DNA: TGTGCCAGCAGCTTAGTTCAGATCTCCTACAATGAGCAGTTCTTC. The encoded protein is CASSLVQISYNEQFF.

The chain carries TRBV21-1 and TRBJ2-1. TRBV21-1 is given as a pseudogene. The CDR3 spans 15 residues. The CDR3 DNA is TGTGCCAGCCTCCCACCTGAGGGGCCCTACAATGAGCAGTTCTTC. Translated, it gives CASLPPEGPYNEQFF.

This clone was picked up one time. The J gene is TRBJ2-3, the V gene TRBV11-2; D remains ambiguous. V shed 1 base and J shed 1 base, with 6 bases lying between them. Per the germline V gene, CDR1 is SGHAT and CDR2 is FQNNGV. The CDR3 consists of 14 residues. DNA of the CDR3: TGTGCCAGCAGCTTAGGTTCTGGCACAGATACGCAGTATTTT. This sequence encodes CASSLGSGTDTQYF.

This clone appeared a single time. V usage is TRBV7-2 and J usage is TRBJ2-7; a weak D match, TRBD2 (5 bases). V dropped 4 bases and J dropped 7 bases, with 17 bases sitting between them. Looked up from germline, CDR1 is SGHTA and CDR2 is FQGNSA. This CDR3 contains 14 residues. CDR3 protein: CASSSKRSAGEQYF. DNA for the CDR3: TGTGCCAGCAGCTCGAAAAGGTCGGCGGGTGAGCAGTACTTC.

This sequence joins TRBV6-5 and TRBJ2-3; D unclear. Looked up from germline, CDR1 is MNHEY and CDR2 is SVGAGI. This CDR3 has 13 amino acids. V shed 11 bases and J shed 0 bases, with 12 bases lying between them. The CDR3 DNA is TGTGCCCACAGAGGCTCAAGCACAGATACGCAGTATTTT. Encoded protein: CAHRGSSTDTQYF.

To note about this clone: It is unclear where the CDR3 begins or ends on the DNA, so no DNA is shown, and the CDR3 is as TCRdb lists it. This rearrangement joins TRBV5-4 to TRBJ2-3; TRBD2, the D gene given by the table, was not confirmed from the DNA. Germline V gene sequence: CDR1 SGHNT, CDR2 YYREEE (reference sequence). The CDR3 totals 17 residues, both ends included. CDR3 sequence: CASGLAGDFRGTDTQYF.

The chain uses TRBV5-1 and TRBJ2-1, with D unclear. This CDR3 region has 11 residues. Germline V gene lookup returns CDR1 SGHRS and CDR2 YFSETQ. Trimming took off 1 base at V and 10 bases at J, with 6 bases between the two ends. CDR3 nucleotides: TGCGCCAGCAGCTTGTTAAGAGAGCAGTTCTTC. Encoded protein: CASSLLREQFF.

The V and J genes are TRBV9 and TRBJ1-1; no clear D. V was pared by 0 bases and J by 11 bases, with 14 bases between. Germline values: CDR1 SGDLS, CDR2 YYNGEE. This CDR3 region has 13 residues. CDR3 DNA: TGTGCCAGCAGCGTAGAGGGTACCGGGCGGGCTTTCTTT. The encoded protein is CASSVEGTGRAFF.

The sample holds a few counts of this clone. This sequence joins TRBV25-1 and TRBJ1-2; TRBD1 matches 8 bases. Losses at the gene ends were 4 bases for V and 4 bases for J; bases not matched to a gene: 5. Germline CDR1 and CDR2: MGHDK and SYGVNS. CDR3 size: 14 residues. CDR3 region: CASSGTGFRYGYTF. In DNA form, the CDR3 reads TGTGCCAGCAGTGGGACAGGGTTCCGCTATGGCTACACCTTC.

Concerning this clone: The sample holds other DNA sequences that translate to the same CDR3. The J gene is TRBJ2-1, the V gene TRBV9, with D uncertain. With 0 bases removed from V and 10 bases from J, the gap between germline ends came to 8 bases. Germline CDR1 reads SGDLS; CDR2 reads YYNGEE. There are 12 residues in the CDR3. This CDR3 reads CASSVVGGEQFF. In DNA form, the CDR3 reads TGTGCCAGCAGCGTAGTGGGTGGAGAGCAGTTCTTC.

The chain joins TRBV5-4 to TRBJ2-7, with TRBD1 matching over 7 bases. CDR3 length equals 14 residues. Germline V gene sequence: CDR1 SGHNT, CDR2 YYREEE (reference sequence). V gave up 4 bases and J gave up 3 bases; unmatched junction bases: 7. The CDR3 loop reads CASSLQGPLYEQYF. CDR3 DNA sequence: TGTGCCAGCAGCCTACAGGGGCCCCTCTACGAGCAGTACTTC.

The V gene is TRBV18, the J gene TRBJ2-4, with D maybe TRBD2 (5 bases). The ends were cut back, 0 bases at V and 0 bases at J, with 9 bases in the middle. CDR1 KGHSH and CDR2 LQKENI come from the germline V gene. The CDR3 is 16 amino acids. Written as DNA, the CDR3 is TGTGCCAGCTCACCACCGGTCGGACTAGCCAAAAACATTCAGTACTTC. Its translation: CASSPPVGLAKNIQYF.

This chain uses TRBV7-3 with TRBJ2-3; D not resolved. The CDR3 is made up of 14 amino acids. Germline CDR1 is SGHTA and CDR2 is FQGTGA. V lost 2 bases and J 2 bases, leaving 8 bases between the germline ends. The CDR3 loop is CASSLGKTTDTQYF. DNA for the CDR3: TGTGCCAGCAGCTTAGGAAAGACCACAGATACGCAGTATTTT.

The rearrangement uses TRBV7-9 and TRBJ2-5; TRBD2 might be the D (6 bases). V was trimmed by 5 bases and J by 1 base, leaving 11 bases between them. This CDR3 has 14 residues. The germline V gene has CDR1 SEHNR and CDR2 FQNEAQ (reference sequence). The chain's CDR3 is CASSPSGGQETQYF. In DNA, the CDR3 is TGTGCCAGCAGCCCCTCCGGGGGCCAAGAGACCCAGTACTTC.

This chain joins TRBV5-1 and TRBJ1-4, with TRBD1 as a possible D gene (5 bases). The V end was cut by 5 bases, the J end by 8 bases, with 10 bases between. Germline V gene lookup returns CDR1 SGHRS and CDR2 YFSETQ. The CDR3 is 12 residues long. The DNA of the CDR3 is TGCGCCAGCAGGTTAGAGGGGGAAAAACTGTTTTTT. Amino acid sequence: CASRLEGEKLFF. Together with reference TRBV5-1 and TRBJ1-4, the CDR3 gives the full variable domain: KAGVTQTPRYLIKTRGQQVTLSCSPISGHRSVSWYQQTPGQGLQFLFEYFSETQRNKGNFPGRFSGRQFSNSRSEMNVSTLELGDSALYLCASRLEGEKLFFGSGTQLSVL.

The V call is TRBV11-2, the J call TRBJ2-7, with no clear D. CDR1 is SGHAT and CDR2 is FQNNGV in the germline V gene. The CDR3 sequence is 11 residues long. Trimming shortened V by 6 bases and J by 5 bases, and 8 bases separated the two germline ends. The CDR3 region is CASRTRHEQYF. In DNA, the CDR3 is TGTGCCAGCAGAACCCGCCACGAGCAGTACTTC.

The V gene is TRBV6-6, the J gene TRBJ1-1, with a weak D call TRBD1 (5 bases). Germline CDR1 reads MNHNY; CDR2 reads SVGAGI (reference sequence). The CDR3 runs 14 residues. Trimming pared 4 bases from V and 0 bases from J, leaving 9 bases between. The CDR3 region has the DNA TGTGCCAGCAGTTCGGGACGGCTGAACACTGAAGCTTTCTTT. Amino acids: CASSSGRLNTEAFF.

This rearrangement joins TRBV6-5 to TRBJ1-5; D uncertain. Germline loops: CDR1 MNHEY, CDR2 SVGAGI. The CDR3 sequence is 13 residues long. The V and J ends lost 11 bases and 1 base respectively, with 12 bases between them. The CDR3 bases are TGTGCCTCTAAGGTCGTAAGCAATCAGCCCCAGCATTTT. Amino acids: CASKVVSNQPQHF.

V and J are TRBV7-9 and TRBJ2-1, with 8 bases fitting TRBD2. V dropped 6 bases and J dropped 2; count of bases not matched to a gene: 3. Germline V gene lookup returns CDR1 SEHNR and CDR2 FQNEAQ (reference sequence). CDR3 length equals 14 residues. The CDR3 nucleotides read TGTGCCAGCAGTACTAGCGGAGCCTACAATGAGCAGTTCTTC. It specifies CASSTSGAYNEQFF.

This clone was counted a single time. The rearrangement uses TRBV10-1 and TRBJ2-3, with D uncertain. The CDR3 sequence is 14 residues long. The germline V gene encodes CDR1 WNHNN and CDR2 SYGVQD (reference sequence). V lost 6 bases and J 4 bases, leaving 14 bases between the germline ends. CDR3 DNA: TGCGCCAGCAGCCCCTTCAATACCTCAGATACGCAGTATTTT. Its translation: CASSPFNTSDTQYF.

This chain uses TRBV30 with TRBJ1-2; a weak D match, TRBD1 (5 bases). The V end lost 3 bases, the J end lost 4 bases, and 15 bases lay between the germline ends. Germline V CDR1 and CDR2: GTSNPN, SVGIG (reference sequence). The CDR3 loop spans 14 amino acids. DNA of the CDR3: TGTGCCTGGAGAATCAGCAGGGTCGGCTATGGCTACACCTTC. This codes for CAWRISRVGYGYTF.